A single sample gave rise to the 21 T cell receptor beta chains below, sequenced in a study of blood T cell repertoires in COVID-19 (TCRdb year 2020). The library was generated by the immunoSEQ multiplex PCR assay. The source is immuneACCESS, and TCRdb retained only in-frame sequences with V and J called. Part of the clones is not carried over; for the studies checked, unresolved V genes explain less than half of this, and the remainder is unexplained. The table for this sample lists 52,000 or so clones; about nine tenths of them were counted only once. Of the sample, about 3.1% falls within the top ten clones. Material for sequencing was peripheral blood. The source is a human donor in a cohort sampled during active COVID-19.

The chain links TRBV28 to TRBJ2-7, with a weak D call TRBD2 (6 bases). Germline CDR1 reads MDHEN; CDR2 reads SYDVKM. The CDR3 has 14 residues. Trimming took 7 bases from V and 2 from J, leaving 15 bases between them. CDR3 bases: TGTGCCAGCAAGGCACGCGGGACCGCCTACGAGCAGTACTTC. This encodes CASKARGTAYEQYF.

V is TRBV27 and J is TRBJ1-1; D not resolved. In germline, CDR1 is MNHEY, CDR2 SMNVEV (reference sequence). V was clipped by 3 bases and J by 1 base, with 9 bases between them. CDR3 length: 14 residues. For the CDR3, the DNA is TGTGCCAGCAGTTTTAATACGGGGAACACTGAAGCTTTCTTT. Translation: CASSFNTGNTEAFF.

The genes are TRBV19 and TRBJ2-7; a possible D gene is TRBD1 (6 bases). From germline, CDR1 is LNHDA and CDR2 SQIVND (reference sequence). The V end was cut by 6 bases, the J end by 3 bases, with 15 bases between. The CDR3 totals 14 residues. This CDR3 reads CASSEQGANYEQYF. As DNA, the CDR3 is TGTGCCAGTAGCGAACAGGGTGCAAACTACGAGCAGTACTTC.

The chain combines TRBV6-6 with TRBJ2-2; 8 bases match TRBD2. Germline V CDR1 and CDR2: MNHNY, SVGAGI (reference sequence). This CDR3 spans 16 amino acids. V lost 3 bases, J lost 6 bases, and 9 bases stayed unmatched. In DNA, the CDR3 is TGTGCCAGCAGTTATTACGGGAGGGCCTCCCCCGGGGAGCTGTTTTTT. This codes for CASSYYGRASPGELFF.

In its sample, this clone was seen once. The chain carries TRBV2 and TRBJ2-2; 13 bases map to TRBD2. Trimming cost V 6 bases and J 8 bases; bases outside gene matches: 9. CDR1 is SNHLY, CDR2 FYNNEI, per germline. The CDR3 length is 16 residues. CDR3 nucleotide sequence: TGTGCCAGCAGCACTAGCGGGAGGGCCAGTTCTGGGGAGCTGTTTTTT. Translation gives CASSTSGRASSGELFF.

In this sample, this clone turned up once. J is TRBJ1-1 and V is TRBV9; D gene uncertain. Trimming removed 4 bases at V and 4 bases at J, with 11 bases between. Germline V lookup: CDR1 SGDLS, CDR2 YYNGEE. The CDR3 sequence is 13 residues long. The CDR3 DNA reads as TGTGCCAGCAGCACAGCCCTGGGCACTGAAGCTTTCTTT. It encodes CASSTALGTEAFF. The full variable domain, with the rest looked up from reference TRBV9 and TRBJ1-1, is DSGVTQTPKHLITATGQRVTLRCSPRSGDLSVYWYQQSLDQGLQFLIQYYNGEERAKGNILERFSAQQFPDLHSELNLSSLELGDSALYFCASSTALGTEAFFGQGTRLTVV.

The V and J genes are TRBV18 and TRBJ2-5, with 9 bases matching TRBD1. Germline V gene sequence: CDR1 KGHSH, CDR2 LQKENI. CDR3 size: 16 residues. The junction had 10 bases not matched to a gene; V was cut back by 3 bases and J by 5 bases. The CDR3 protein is CASSPTRGQGSETQYF. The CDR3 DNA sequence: TGTGCCAGCTCACCTACCCGGGGACAGGGCAGTGAGACCCAGTACTTC.

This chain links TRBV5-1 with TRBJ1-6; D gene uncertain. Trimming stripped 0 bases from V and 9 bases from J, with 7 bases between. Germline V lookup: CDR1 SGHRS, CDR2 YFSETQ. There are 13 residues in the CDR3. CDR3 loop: CASSLESGSPLHF. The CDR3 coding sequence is TGCGCCAGCAGCTTGGAGTCCGGTTCACCCCTCCACTTT.

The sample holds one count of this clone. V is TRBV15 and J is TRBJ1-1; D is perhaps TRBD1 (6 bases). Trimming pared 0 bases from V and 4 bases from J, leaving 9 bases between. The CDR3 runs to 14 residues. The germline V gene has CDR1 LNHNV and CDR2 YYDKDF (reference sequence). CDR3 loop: CATSRERGTTEAFF. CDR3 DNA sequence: TGTGCCACCAGCAGAGAAAGGGGGACCACTGAAGCTTTCTTT.

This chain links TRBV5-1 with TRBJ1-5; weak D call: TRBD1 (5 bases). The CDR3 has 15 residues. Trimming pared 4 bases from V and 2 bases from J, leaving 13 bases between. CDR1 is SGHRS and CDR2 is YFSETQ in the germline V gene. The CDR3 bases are TGCGCCAGCAGCCTGGGGGGGGTCGGCAATCAGCCCCAGCATTTT. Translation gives CASSLGGVGNQPQHF.

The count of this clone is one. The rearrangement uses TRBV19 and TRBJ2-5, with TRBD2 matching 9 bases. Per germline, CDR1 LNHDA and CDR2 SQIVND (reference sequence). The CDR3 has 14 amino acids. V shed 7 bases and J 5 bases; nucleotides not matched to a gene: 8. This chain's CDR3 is CASMAGGPGETQYF. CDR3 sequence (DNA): TGTGCCAGTATGGCGGGAGGGCCAGGGGAGACCCAGTACTTC.

CDR3 residues: CATTIAEMVPDTQYF. CDR3 DNA sequence: TGTGCCACCACCATAGCGGAGATGGTACCAGATACGCAGTATTTT. This chain links TRBV2 with TRBJ2-3; possible D gene TRBD2, 6 bases. This CDR3 contains 15 residues. The germline V gene encodes CDR1 SNHLY and CDR2 FYNNEI. With 10 bases removed from V and 4 bases from J, the gap between germline ends came to 21 bases.

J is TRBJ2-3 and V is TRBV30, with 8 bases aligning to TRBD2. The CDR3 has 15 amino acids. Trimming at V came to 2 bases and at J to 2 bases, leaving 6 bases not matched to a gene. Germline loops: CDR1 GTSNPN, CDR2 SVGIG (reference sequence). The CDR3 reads CAWSFRGLATDTQYF. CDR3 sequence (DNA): TGTGCCTGGAGTTTCCGAGGACTAGCCACAGATACGCAGTATTTT.

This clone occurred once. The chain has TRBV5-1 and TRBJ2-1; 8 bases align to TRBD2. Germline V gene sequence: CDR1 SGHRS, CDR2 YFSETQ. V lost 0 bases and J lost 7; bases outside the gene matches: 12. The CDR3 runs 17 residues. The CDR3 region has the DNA TGCGCCAGCAGCTTGGGGACGAAAGCGGGAGCGGTTAATGAGCAGTTCTTC. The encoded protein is CASSLGTKAGAVNEQFF.

The CDR3 DNA sequence: TGCAGCCTCAGGAAGGGGTTTGGCACAGATACGCAGTATTTT. Translated: CSLRKGFGTDTQYF. This chain links TRBV29-1 with TRBJ2-3; a weak D match, TRBD1 (5 bases). The V end lost 8 bases, the J end lost 1 base, and 16 bases lay between the germline ends. This CDR3 is built from 14 residues. The V gene's germline CDR1 is SQVTM and CDR2 ANQGSEA.

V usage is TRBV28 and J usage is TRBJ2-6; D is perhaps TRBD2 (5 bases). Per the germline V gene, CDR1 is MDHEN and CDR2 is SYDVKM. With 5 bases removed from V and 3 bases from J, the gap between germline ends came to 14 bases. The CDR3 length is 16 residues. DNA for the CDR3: TGTGCCAGCAGTCCCACGACTAATAGTGGGGCCAACGTCCTGACTTTC. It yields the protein CASSPTTNSGANVLTF.

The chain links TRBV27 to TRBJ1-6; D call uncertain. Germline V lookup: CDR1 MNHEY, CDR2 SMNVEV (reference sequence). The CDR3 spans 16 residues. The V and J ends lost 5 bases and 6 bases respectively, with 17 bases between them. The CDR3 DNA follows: TGTGCCAGCAGTGCCCCCTCCTCCCAGGTTAATTCACCCCTCCACTTT. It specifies CASSAPSSQVNSPLHF.

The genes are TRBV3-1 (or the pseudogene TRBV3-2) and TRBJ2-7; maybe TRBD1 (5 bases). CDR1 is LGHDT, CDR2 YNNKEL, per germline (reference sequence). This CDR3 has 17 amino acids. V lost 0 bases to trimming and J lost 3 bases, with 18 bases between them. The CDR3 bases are TGTGCCAGCAGCCAAGATAGGCCCCAGGGTTTAGGCTACGAGCAGTACTTC. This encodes CASSQDRPQGLGYEQYF.

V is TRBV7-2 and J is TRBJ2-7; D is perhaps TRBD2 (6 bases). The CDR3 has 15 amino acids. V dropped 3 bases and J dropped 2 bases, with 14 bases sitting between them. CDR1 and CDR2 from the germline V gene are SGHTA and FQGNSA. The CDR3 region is CASSLSASATYEQYF. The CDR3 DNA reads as TGTGCCAGCAGCTTGAGTGCTAGCGCGACCTACGAGCAGTACTTC.

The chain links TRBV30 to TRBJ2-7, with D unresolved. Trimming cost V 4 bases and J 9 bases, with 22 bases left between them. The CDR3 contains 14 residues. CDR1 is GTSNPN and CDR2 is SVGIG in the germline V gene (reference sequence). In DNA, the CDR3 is TGTGCCTGGAAAGGTCTGGAGAGTAAAGGAATGCAGTACTTC. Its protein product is CAWKGLESKGMQYF. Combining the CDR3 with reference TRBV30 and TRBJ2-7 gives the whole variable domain SQTIHQWPATLVQPVGSPLSLECTVEGTSNPNLYWYRQAAGRGLQLLFYSVGIGQISSEVPQNLSASRPQDRQFILSSKKLLLSDSGFYLCAWKGLESKGMQYFGPGTRLTVT.

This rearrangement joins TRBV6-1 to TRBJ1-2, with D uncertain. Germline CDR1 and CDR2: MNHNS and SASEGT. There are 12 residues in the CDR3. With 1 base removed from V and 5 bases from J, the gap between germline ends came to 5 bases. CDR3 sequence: CASSEGHYGYTF. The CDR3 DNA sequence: TGTGCCAGCAGTGAAGGACATTATGGCTACACCTTC.